This T cell receptor (beta chain) is from a study of CD8+CD57+ T cells in acquired aplastic anemia. Patients chosen for sequencing had CD8+CD57+ cells that had expanded, as shown by flow cytometry. Every patient was diagnosed with severe acquired aplastic anemia. The germline V gene has CDR1 SGHTA and CDR2 FQGTGA. CDR3 length: 16 residues. V dropped 5 bases and J dropped 4; count of bases not matched to a gene: 10. The use of genomic DNA as template underpinned the TCR beta VDJ and CDR3 profiling. TCRdb reprocessed the reads via MiXCR and lists one record per CDR3 protein. The data show just over 450,000 distinct CDR3 sequences, around a third seen once. As regards this clonotype: Its antigen is undetermined.

The study's findings and limits: Patients and controls shared under 30 CD8+ CDR3 sequences, highly expressed in patients.

V and J are TRBV7-3 and TRBJ2-1, with TRBD2 matching 8 bases. This receptor was taken from a human donor with aplastic anemia. Sequences were obtained from sorted CD4+, CD8+, or CD8+CD57+ T cells (not recorded which) from PBMCs. CDR3 sequence (DNA): TGTGCCAGCAGCCAAGTCGGGACTAGTCAATACAATGAGCAGTTCTTC. Protein: CASSQVGTSQYNEQFF.